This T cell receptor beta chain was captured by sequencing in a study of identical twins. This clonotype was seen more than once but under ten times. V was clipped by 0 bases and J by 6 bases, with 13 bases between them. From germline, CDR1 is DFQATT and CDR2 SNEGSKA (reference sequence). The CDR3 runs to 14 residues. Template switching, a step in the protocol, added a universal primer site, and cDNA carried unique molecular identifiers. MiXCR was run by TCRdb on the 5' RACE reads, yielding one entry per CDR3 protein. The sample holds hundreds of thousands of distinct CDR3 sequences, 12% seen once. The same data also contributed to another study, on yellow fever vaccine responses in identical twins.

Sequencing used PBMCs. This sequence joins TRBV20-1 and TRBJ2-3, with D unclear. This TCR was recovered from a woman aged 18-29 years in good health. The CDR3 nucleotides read TGCAGTGCTAGAGATCGGATAGCAACGGATACGCAGTATTTT. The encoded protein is CSARDRIATDTQYF.